The 4 T cell receptor beta chains listed next were all sequenced from one sample in a study of cytomegalovirus exposure and HLA in healthy donors. Vbeta (60) and Jbeta (13) primers were used in the PCR. Measured with immunoSEQ multiplex PCR; TCRdb has only the in-frame clones, and not every one. Of about 130,000 clones in the sample, roughly 80% were seen once. Input material: PBMCs. The receptors come from a man aged 30-40 years in good health and CMV-seronegative.

The chain uses TRBV7-8 and TRBJ2-7; D is unresolved. CDR1 SGHVS and CDR2 FQNEAQ come from the germline V gene. Deletions cut 4 bases from V and 2 bases from J, with 9 bases between. This CDR3 has 13 residues. In DNA form, the CDR3 reads TGTGCCAGCAGCTCTGGTAGAGCCTACGAGCAGTACTTC. The encoded protein is CASSSGRAYEQYF.

This chain joins TRBV19 and TRBJ1-5; 7 bases fit TRBD1. This CDR3 is built from 15 residues. The germline CDR1 and CDR2 sequences are LNHDA and SQIVND (reference sequence). Germline trimming cut 5 bases from V and 2 bases from J; bases unmatched to any gene: 6. The CDR3 coding sequence is TGTGCCAGTAGTTCCGACAGGGTGGGCAATCAGCCCCAGCATTTT. It translates to CASSSDRVGNQPQHF. The variable domain in full, completed from reference TRBV19 and TRBJ1-5, reads DGGITQSPKYLFRKEGQNVTLSCEQNLNHDAMYWYRQDPGQGLRLIYYSQIVNDFQKGDIAEGYSVSREKKESFPLTVTSAQKNPTAFYLCASSSDRVGNQPQHFGDGTRLSIL.

Regarding this clone: The junction departs from the called germline gene at one end, perhaps through a read error. The V and J genes are TRBV6-1 and TRBJ1-1; 7 positions match TRBD1. The CDR3 is 14 residues long. CDR1 and CDR2 (germline): MNHNS, SASEGT. The CDR3 DNA reads as TGTGCCAGCAGAGAAGGGGGCGCAGGCACTGAAGCTTTCTTT. Translated, it gives CASREGGAGTEAFF.

The rearrangement joins TRBV6-5 to TRBJ1-2, with 8 bases matching TRBD1. Looked up from germline, CDR1 is MNHEY and CDR2 is SVGAGI. This CDR3 is 14 amino acids long. With V trimmed by 5 bases and J by 4 bases, 6 bases remained unmatched. The CDR3 DNA reads as TGTGCCAGCAGTCAGGGGACAGGATTCTATGGCTACACCTTC. Protein sequence: CASSQGTGFYGYTF.